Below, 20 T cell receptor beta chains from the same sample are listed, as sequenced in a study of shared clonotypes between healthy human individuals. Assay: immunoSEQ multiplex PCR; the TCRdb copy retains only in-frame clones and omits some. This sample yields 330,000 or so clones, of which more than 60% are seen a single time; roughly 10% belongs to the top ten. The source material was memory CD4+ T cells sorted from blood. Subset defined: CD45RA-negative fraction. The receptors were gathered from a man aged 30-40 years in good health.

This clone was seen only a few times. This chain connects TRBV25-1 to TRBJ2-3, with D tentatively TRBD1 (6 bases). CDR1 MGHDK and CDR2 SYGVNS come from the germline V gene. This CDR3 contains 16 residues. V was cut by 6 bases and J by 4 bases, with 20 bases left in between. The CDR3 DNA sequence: TGTGCCAGCAGCGCCAATATCCCGGGACACGCAGATACGCAGTATTTT. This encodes CASSANIPGHADTQYF. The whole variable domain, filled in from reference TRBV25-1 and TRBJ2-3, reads EADIYQTPRYLVIGTGKKITLECSQTMGHDKMYWYQQDPGMELHLIHYSYGVNSTEKGDLSSESTVSRIRTEHFPLTLESARPSHTSQYLCASSANIPGHADTQYFGPGTRLTVL.

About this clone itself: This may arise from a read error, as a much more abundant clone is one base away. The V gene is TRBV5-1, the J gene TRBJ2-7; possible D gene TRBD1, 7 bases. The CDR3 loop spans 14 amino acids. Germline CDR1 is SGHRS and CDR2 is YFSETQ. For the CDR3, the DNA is TGCACCAGCAGCTTGTACCAGGGGGAGGACGAGCAGTACTTC. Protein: CTSSLYQGEDEQYF.

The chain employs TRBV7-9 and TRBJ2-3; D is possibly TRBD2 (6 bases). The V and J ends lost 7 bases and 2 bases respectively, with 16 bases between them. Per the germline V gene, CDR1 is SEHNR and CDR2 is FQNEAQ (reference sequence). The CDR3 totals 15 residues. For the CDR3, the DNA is TGTGCCAGCATCCCTCGGACTACGAACACAGATACGCAGTATTTT. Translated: CASIPRTTNTDTQYF.

CDR3 in DNA: TGTGCCAGCAGTTTATCGGGGATAGCGGGCTATGAGCAGTTCTTC. Translation: CASSLSGIAGYEQFF. V is TRBV27 and J is TRBJ2-1; 7 bases map to TRBD2. Trimming at V came to 0 bases and at J to 8 bases, leaving 7 bases not matched to a gene. Germline CDR1 and CDR2: MNHEY and SMNVEV (reference sequence). This CDR3 contains 15 residues.

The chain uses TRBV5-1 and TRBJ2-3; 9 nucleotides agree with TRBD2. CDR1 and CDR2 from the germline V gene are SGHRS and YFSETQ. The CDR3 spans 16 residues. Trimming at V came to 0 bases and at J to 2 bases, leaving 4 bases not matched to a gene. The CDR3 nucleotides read TGCGCCAGCAGCTTGGAAGGGACTAGCACCACAGATACGCAGTATTTT. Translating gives CASSLEGTSTTDTQYF.

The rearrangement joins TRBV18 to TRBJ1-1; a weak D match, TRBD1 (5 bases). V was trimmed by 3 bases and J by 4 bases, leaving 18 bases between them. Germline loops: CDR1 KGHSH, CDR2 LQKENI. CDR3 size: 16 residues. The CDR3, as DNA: TGTGCCAGCTCACCCCCCGGGAGGCAGGGCGGCACTGAAGCTTTCTTT. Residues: CASSPPGRQGGTEAFF.

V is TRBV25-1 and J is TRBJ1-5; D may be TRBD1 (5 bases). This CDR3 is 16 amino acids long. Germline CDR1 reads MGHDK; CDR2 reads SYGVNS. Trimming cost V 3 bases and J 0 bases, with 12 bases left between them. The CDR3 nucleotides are TGTGCCAGCAGTGATGGGGGATGTTATAGCAATCAGCCCCAGCATTTT. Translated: CASSDGGCYSNQPQHF. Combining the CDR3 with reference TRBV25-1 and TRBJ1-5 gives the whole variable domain EADIYQTPRYLVIGTGKKITLECSQTMGHDKMYWYQQDPGMELHLIHYSYGVNSTEKGDLSSESTVSRIRTEHFPLTLESARPSHTSQYLCASSDGGCYSNQPQHFGDGTRLSIL.

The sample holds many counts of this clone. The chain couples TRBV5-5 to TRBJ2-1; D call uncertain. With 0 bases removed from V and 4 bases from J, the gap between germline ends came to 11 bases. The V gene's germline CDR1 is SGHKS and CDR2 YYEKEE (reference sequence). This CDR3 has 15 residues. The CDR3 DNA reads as TGTGCCAGCAGCTTGGATGTAGTAAGTTACAATGAGCAGTTCTTC. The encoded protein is CASSLDVVSYNEQFF.

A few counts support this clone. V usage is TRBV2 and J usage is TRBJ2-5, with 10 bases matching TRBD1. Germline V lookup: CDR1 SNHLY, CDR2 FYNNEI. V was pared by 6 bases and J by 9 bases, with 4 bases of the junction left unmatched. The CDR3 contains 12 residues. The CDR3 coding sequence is TGTGCCAGCAGCGGGACAGGGGAGGCCCAGTACTTC. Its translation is CASSGTGEAQYF.

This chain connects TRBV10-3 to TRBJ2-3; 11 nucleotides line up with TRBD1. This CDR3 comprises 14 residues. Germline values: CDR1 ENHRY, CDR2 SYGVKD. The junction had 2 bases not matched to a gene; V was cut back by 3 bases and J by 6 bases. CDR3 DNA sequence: TGTGCCATCAGTGAATGGACAGGGGGCGATACGCAGTATTTT. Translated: CAISEWTGGDTQYF.

In DNA, the CDR3 is TGTGCCAGCAGCCCCCAGAGATCAGGGACCCAGTACTTC. The encoded protein is CASSPQRSGTQYF. This chain joins TRBV11-3 and TRBJ2-5; no firm D call. Trimming left V 5 bases short and J 7 bases short, with 14 bases between. CDR3 length: 13 residues. Germline V gene lookup returns CDR1 SGHNT and CDR2 YENEEA.

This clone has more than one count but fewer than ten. DNA for the CDR3: TGTGCCATCAGTGAGTCGTTGGTAGGAAATCAGCCCCAGCATTTT. This sequence encodes CAISESLVGNQPQHF. The rearrangement links TRBV10-3 to TRBJ1-5; no definite D call. The CDR3 runs to 15 residues. Trimming shortened V by 0 bases and J by 4 bases, and 10 bases separated the two germline ends. Germline values: CDR1 ENHRY, CDR2 SYGVKD.

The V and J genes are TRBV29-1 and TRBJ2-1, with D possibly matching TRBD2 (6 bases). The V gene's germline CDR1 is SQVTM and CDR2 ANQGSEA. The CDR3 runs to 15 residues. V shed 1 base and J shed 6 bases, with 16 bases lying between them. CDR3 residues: CSVEGRLASSNEQFF. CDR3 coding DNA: TGCAGCGTTGAAGGAAGGCTAGCGTCGTCCAATGAGCAGTTCTTC.

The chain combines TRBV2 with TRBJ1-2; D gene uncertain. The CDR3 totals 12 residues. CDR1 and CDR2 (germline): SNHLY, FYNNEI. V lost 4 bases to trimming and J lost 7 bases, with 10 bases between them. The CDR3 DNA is TGTGCCAGCAGTGGGGAAGTGAGTGGCTACACCTTC. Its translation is CASSGEVSGYTF.

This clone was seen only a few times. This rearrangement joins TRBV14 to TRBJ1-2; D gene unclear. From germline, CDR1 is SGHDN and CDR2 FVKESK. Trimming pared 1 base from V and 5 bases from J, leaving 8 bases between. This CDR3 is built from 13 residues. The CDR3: CASSQGILYGYTF. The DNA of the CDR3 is TGTGCCAGCAGCCAAGGAATACTTTATGGCTACACCTTC.

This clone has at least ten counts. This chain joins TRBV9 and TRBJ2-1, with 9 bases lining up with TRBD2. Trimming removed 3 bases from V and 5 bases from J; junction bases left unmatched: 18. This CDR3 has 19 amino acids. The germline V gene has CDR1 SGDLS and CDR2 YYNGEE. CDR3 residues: CASSGRRAGGYQPNNEQFF. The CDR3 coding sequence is TGTGCCAGCAGCGGGAGGCGAGCGGGAGGCTATCAGCCCAACAATGAGCAGTTCTTC. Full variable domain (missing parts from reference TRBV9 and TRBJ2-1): DSGVTQTPKHLITATGQRVTLRCSPRSGDLSVYWYQQSLDQGLQFLIQYYNGEERAKGNILERFSAQQFPDLHSELNLSSLELGDSALYFCASSGRRAGGYQPNNEQFFGPGTRLTVL.

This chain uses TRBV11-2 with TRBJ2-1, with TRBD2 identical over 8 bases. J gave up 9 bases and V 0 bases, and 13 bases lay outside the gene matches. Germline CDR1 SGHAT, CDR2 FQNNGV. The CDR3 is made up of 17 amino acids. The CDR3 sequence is CASSLDSPGLGSTEQFF. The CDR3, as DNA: TGTGCCAGCAGCTTAGATTCTCCGGGACTAGGCTCGACTGAGCAGTTCTTC.

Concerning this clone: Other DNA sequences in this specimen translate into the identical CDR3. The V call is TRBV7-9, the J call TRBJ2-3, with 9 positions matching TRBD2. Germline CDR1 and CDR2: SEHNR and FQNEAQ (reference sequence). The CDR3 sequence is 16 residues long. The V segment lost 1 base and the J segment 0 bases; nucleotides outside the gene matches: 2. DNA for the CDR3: TGTGCCAGCAGCTTAGGCCTAGCGGGGAGCACAGATACGCAGTATTTT. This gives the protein CASSLGLAGSTDTQYF.

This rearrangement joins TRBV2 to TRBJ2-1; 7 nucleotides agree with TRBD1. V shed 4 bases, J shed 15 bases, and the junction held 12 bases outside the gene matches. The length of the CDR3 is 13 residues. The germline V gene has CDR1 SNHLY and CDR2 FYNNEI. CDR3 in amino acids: CASSGQGNQVPFF. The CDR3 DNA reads TGTGCCAGCAGTGGACAGGGAAATCAGGTGCCGTTCTTC.

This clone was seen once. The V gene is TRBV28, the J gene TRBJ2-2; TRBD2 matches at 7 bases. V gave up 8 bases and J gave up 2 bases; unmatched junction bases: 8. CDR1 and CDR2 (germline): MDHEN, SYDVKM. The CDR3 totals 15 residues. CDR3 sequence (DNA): TGTGCCAGCGCGGACCCGGGGGGTAACACCGGGGAGCTGTTTTTT. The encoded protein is CASADPGGNTGELFF.